This TCR beta chain originates from a study of metastatic and nonmetastatic thyroid tumors. Study context: For malignant and benign thyroid patients, tumor or nodule tissue and blood were the sources whose repertoires were compared. Broader study findings: Within blood and tumor, benign nodules reportedly had significantly lower TCR beta diversity than malignant thyroid tumors did.

In the study's own analysis: To classify distant metastasis in papillary thyroid cancer, a model was built from CDR3 differences across clinicopathological groups. TCRdb reanalyzed the PCR reads via MiXCR. TCRdb's processing, not the study's, gives the V and J calls here. The data hold about 15,000 clones, with roughly 29% observed a single time. V shed 4 bases and J shed 2 bases, with 9 bases lying between them. Germline CDR1 and CDR2: MNHEY and SVGAGI. This CDR3 contains 15 residues. Thyroid surgery had not been preceded by any treatment in any patient. Turning to this clone: The antigen remains undetermined.

Sequencing input: tumor tissue. The V gene is TRBV6-5, the J gene TRBJ1-6; D gene ambiguous. The receptor comes from a male donor with papillary thyroid cancer or a benign thyroid nodule (not recorded which). Some clones in this sample may be carry-over from other donors' samples. CDR3 protein: CASSFQTTYNSPLHF. The CDR3 region has the DNA TGTGCCAGCAGTTTTCAGACAACCTATAATTCACCCCTCCACTTT.